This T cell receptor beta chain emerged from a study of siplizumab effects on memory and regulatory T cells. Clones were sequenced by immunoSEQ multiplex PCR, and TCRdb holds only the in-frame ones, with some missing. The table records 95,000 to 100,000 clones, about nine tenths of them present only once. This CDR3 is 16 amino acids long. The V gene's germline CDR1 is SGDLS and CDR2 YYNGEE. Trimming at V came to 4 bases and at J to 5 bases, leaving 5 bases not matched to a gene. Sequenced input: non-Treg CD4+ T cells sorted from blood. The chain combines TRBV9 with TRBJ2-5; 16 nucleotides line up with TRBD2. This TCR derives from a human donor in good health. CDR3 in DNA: TGTGCCAGCAGCTCCGGGACTAGCGGGAGGGCTGAGACCCAGTACTTC. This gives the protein CASSSGTSGRAETQYF. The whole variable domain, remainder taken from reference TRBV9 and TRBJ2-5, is DSGVTQTPKHLITATGQRVTLRCSPRSGDLSVYWYQQSLDQGLQFLIQYYNGEERAKGNILERFSAQQFPDLHSELNLSSLELGDSALYFCASSSGTSGRAETQYFGPGTRLLVL.